The T cell receptor beta chain described here comes from a study of OX40 agonist ivuxolimab in advanced cancers. Looking at the study overall: Ivuxolimab was a fully human IgG2 agonistic monoclonal antibody targeting the costimulatory receptor OX40 (CD134). Intravenous ivuxolimab was administered to patients every 2 weeks at six dose levels: 0.01, 0.1, 0.3, 1.5, 3 and 10 mg/kg. Of the approximately 50 dose-escalation patients, hepatocellular carcinoma was present in approximately 20, melanoma in approximately 15, renal cell carcinoma in 9 and head and neck cancer in 9. In the dose-escalation cohort, 75% to 90% of patients were male, and the mean age was around 65 years with a range of roughly 23 to 90. Prior anti-PD-1, anti-PD-L1 or anti-CTLA-4 therapy was permitted, and checkpoint inhibitors had been received by approximately 39% of dose-escalation patients. Partial responses occurred in three dose-escalation patients: two with cutaneous melanoma and one with hepatocellular carcinoma. The purpose of peripheral TCRbeta sequencing was to test whether ivuxolimab changed TCR sequence diversity and led to clonal T-cell expansion. The monotherapy dose-escalation portion (N ≈ 52 patients) of the phase I ivuxolimab trial is reported in the paper.

General study outcomes and caveats: The antigen specificity of the peripheral T cells that underwent clonal expansion was not determined. Clonal expansion of both CD4+ and CD8+ blood T cells was observed from baseline to week 6 at doses 0.1 to 3.0 mg/kg. In the 0.1-3.0 mg/kg groups, partial responders had among the lowest normalized peripheral clonal expansion, particularly in CD8+ T cells. Low levels of normalized T-cell clonal expansion were also seen in some nonresponding patients. After ivuxolimab, expanded clones were on average more numerous among CD8+ T cells than among CD4+ T cells.

Concerning this clone itself: Its binding antigen is unknown. Base qualities were left out, and no much larger clone turns up one base away.

The junction shows trimming of 9 bases on V and 2 bases on J, plus 10 bases between the germline ends. CDR1 LNHDA and CDR2 SQIVND were looked up in the germline V gene (reference sequence). The CDR3 contains 13 residues, cysteine and phenylalanine counted. Only the CDR3 part of the read is kept: 39 bases, read in frame from the first base. Patients with autoimmune disease history or receiving systemic immunosuppression were excluded from the trial. Peripheral blood for TCR sequencing was collected from all dose cohorts at baseline, on cycle 4 day 1, and on cycle 7 day 1. The samples were drawn from a first-in-human, open-label, multicenter phase I dose-escalation trial of ivuxolimab. Adults with locally advanced or metastatic head and neck squamous cell, hepatocellular, melanoma or renal cell carcinoma were enrolled in the trial. CD4+ and CD8+ T cells were sorted separately from peripheral blood before TCR sequencing.

Genomic DNA was extracted from sorted cells for sequencing of the TCRbeta CDR3 region. The immunoSEQ Assay was used for sequencing of TCRbeta CDR3 regions. The table was pulled from immuneACCESS by TCRdb, which kept in-frame rearrangements only. Such tables lose some clones; where checked, under half of the loss comes from unresolved V genes, and the rest has no known cause. The sample table contains roughly 19,000 clones; only one count was recorded for 70% to 90% of them. The ten largest account for 45% to 55% of the sample. The chain joins TRBV19 to TRBJ2-2; the D element might be TRBD1 or TRBD2, as each aligns at 5 bases. The clonotype originates from an adult with an advanced solid tumor such as melanoma, head and neck, liver or kidney cancer. Sequenced here: CD4+ or CD8+ T cells sorted from blood, sampled in a trial of the OX40 agonist ivuxolimab. CDR3 loop: CASGTGNTGELFF. The base sequence is TGTGCCAGCGGGACGGGAAACACCGGGGAGCTGTTTTTT.